The clone carrying this T cell receptor (beta chain) was counted only a few times. This specimen belongs to a study of blood T cell repertoires in COVID-19. Assay: immunoSEQ multiplex PCR; the TCRdb copy retains only in-frame clones and omits some. Of about 260,000 clones in the sample, approximately 86% were seen once. The CDR3 sequence is 15 residues long. Between the trimmed V and J ends, which lost 1 base and 5 bases, there was a span of 13 bases. CDR1 ENHRY and CDR2 SYGVKD come from the germline V gene. Sequenced: peripheral blood. This receptor was taken from a woman aged 60-70 years with COVID-19, enrolled during active disease. This chain uses TRBV10-3 with TRBJ2-3; D is perhaps TRBD1 (5 bases). The CDR3 region is CAISEWGRVEDTQYF. The CDR3 DNA follows: TGTGCCATCAGTGAGTGGGGCAGGGTGGAAGATACGCAGTATTTT.